Detailed here is one T cell receptor (beta chain). Its antigen is not known. Germline V gene lookup returns CDR1 WNHNN and CDR2 SYGVQD (reference sequence). The CDR3 totals 13 residues. V lost 4 bases, J lost 2 bases, and 8 bases lay in between. Unexposed donor CD4+ T cells date from 2011-2018, before the COVID-19 pandemic. Isolation of CD4+ T cells took place after approximately eleven days in culture. The data originate from a study of CD4 T cells in relation to SARS-CoV-2 and coronaviruses. Clones were read by immunoSEQ multiplex PCR, and TCRdb kept only the in-frame ones, dropping some. Seen here are around 20,000 clones, about 73% observed once, and the top ten hold 15% to 20%.

The V gene is TRBV10-1, the J gene TRBJ2-5, with no clear D. Sequenced sample: CD4+ T cells from PBMCs, cultured in vitro. The TCR originated in a human donor in good health. DNA of the CDR3: TGCGCCAGCAGTGGAACGCTACAAGAGACCCAGTACTTC. This gives the protein CASSGTLQETQYF.